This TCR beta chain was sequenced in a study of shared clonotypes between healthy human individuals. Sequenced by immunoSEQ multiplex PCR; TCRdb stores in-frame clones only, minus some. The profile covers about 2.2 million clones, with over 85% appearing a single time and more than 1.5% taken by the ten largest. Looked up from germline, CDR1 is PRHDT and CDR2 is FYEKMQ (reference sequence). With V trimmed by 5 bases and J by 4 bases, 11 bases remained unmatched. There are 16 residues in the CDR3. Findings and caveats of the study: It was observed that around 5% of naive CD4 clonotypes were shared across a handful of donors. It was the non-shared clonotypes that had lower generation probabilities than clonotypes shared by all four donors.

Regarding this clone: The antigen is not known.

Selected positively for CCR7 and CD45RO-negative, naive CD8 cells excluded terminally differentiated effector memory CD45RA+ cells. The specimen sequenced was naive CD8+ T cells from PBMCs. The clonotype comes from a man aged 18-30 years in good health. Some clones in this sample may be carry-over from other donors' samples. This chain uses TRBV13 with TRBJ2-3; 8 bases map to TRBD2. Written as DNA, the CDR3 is TGTGCCAGCAGCCCCCTGGGGAGCGGGAGCGCAGATACGCAGTATTTT. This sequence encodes CASSPLGSGSADTQYF.